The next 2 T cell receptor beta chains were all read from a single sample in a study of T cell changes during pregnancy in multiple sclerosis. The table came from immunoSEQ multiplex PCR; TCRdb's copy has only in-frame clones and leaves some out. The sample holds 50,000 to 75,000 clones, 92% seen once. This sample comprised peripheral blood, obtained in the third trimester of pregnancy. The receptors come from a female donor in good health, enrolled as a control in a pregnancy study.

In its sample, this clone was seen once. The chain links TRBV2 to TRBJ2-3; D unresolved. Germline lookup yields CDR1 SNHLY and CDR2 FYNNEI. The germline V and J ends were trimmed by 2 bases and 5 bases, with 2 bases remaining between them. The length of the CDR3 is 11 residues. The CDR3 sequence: CASSEQDTQYF. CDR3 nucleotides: TGTGCCAGCAGTGAACAAGATACGCAGTATTTT.

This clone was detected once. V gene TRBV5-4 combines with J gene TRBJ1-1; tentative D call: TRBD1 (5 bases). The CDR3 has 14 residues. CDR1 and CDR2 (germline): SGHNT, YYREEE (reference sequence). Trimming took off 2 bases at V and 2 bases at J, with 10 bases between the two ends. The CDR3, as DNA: TGTGCCAGCAGCTTAGAACAGGAAAACACTGAAGCTTTCTTT. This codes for CASSLEQENTEAFF.